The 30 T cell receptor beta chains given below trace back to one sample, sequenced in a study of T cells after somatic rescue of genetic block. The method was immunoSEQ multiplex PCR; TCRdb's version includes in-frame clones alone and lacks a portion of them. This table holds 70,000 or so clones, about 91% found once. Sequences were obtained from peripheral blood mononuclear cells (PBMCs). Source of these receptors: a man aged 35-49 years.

CDR3: CASSLTGPYGYTF. The CDR3 DNA is TGTGCCAGCAGTTTGACAGGGCCTTATGGCTACACCTTC. The rearrangement links TRBV28 to TRBJ1-2, with 7 bases fitting TRBD1. Trimming cost V 3 bases and J 5 bases; bases outside gene matches: 3. The V gene's germline CDR1 is MDHEN and CDR2 SYDVKM. CDR3 length: 13 amino acids.

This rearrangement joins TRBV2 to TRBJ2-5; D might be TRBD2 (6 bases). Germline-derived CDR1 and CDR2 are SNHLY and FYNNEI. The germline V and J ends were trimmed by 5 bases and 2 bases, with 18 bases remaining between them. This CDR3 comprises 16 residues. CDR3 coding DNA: TGTGCCAGCAGTAGATTTGCGGGATTTAGACAAGAGACCCAGTACTTC. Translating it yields CASSRFAGFRQETQYF.

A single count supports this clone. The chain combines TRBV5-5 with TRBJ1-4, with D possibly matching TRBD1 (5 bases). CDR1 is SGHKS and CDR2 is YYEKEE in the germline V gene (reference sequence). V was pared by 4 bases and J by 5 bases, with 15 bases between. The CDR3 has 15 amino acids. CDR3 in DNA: TGTGCCAGCAGCGATATCGGACAAGTAAATGAAAAACTGTTTTTT. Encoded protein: CASSDIGQVNEKLFF.

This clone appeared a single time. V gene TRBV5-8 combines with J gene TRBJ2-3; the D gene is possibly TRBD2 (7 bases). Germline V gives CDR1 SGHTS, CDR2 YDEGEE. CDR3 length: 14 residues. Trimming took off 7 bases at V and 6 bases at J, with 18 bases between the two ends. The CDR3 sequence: CASGLGGPVDTQYF. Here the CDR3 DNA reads TGTGCCAGCGGCCTGGGGGGGCCCGTGGATACGCAGTATTTT.

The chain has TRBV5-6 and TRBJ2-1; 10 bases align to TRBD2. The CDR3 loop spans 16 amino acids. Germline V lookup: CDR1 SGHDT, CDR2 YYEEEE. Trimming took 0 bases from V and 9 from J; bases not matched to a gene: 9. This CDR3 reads CASSLGLAGGYGEQFF. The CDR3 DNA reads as TGTGCCAGCAGCTTGGGTTTAGCGGGGGGCTACGGTGAGCAGTTCTTC.

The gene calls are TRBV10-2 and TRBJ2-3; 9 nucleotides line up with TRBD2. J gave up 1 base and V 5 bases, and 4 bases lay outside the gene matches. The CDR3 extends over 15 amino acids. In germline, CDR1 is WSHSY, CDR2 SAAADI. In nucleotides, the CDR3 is TGCGCCAGCAGTACCGCGGGGGGGCGCACAGATACGCAGTATTTT. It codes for CASSTAGGRTDTQYF.

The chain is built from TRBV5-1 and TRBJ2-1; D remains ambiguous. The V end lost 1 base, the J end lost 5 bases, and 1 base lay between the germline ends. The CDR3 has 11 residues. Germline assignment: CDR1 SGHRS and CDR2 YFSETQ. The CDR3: CASSLNNEQFF. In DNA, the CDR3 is TGCGCCAGCAGCTTGAACAATGAGCAGTTCTTC.

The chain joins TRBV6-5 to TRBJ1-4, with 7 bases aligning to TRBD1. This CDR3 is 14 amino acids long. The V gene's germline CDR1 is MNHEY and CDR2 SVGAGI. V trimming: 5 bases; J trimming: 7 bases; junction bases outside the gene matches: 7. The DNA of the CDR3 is TGTGCCAGCAGTGACCGGGACAGAGTTGAAAAACTGTTTTTT. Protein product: CASSDRDRVEKLFF.

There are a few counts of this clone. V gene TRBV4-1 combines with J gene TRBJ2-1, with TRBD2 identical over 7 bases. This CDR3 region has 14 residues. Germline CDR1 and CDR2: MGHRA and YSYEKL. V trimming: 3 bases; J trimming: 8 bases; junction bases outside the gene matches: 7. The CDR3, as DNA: TGCGCCAGCAGCCATCCCGGGAGGCCCCATGAGCAGTTCTTC. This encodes CASSHPGRPHEQFF.

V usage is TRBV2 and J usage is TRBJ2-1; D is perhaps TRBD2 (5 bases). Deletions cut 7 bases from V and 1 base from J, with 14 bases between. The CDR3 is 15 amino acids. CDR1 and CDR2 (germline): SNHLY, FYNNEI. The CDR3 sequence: CASTTVGVSYNEQFF. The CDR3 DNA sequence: TGTGCCAGCACCACGGTCGGGGTTTCCTACAATGAGCAGTTCTTC.

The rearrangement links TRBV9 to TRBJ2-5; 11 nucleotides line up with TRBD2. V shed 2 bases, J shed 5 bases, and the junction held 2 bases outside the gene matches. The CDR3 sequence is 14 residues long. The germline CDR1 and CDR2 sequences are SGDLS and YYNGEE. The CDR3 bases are TGTGCCAGCAGCGTGACTAGCGGGGCGGAGACCCAGTACTTC. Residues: CASSVTSGAETQYF.

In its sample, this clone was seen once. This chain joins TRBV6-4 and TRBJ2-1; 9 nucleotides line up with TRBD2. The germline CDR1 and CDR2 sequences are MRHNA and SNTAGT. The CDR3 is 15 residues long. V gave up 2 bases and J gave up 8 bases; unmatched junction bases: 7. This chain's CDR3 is CASSDGSGSVDEQFF. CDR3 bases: TGTGCCAGCAGTGACGGTAGCGGGAGCGTCGATGAGCAGTTCTTC.

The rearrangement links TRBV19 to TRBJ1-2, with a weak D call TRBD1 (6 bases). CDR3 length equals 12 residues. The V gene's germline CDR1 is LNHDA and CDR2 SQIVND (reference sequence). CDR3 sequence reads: CTSNPGAYGYTF. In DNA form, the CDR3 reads TGTACCTCAAACCCGGGGGCTTATGGCTACACCTTC.

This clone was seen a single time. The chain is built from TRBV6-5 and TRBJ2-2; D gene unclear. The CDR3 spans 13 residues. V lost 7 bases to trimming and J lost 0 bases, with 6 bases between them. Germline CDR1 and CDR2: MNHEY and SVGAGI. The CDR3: CASKRSNTGELFF. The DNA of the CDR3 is TGTGCCAGCAAGAGGTCGAACACCGGGGAGCTGTTTTTT.

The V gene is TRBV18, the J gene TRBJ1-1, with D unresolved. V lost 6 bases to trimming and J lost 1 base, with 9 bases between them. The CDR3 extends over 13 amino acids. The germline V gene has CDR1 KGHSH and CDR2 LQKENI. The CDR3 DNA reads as TGTGCCAGCTCGCGAGTTAGGAACACTGAAGCTTTCTTT. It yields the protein CASSRVRNTEAFF.

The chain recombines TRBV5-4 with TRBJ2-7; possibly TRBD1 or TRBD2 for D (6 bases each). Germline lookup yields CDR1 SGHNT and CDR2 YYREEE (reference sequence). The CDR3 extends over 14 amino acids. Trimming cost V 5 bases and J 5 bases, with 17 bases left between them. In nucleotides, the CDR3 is TGTGCCAGCAGTCTGACGGGGGCCGGTCACGAGCAGTACTTC. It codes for CASSLTGAGHEQYF.

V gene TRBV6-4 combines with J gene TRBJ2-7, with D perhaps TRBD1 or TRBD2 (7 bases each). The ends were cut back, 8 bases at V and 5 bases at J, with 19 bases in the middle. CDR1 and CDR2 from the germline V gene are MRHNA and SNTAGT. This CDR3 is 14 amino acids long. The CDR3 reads CASSRGGPGDEQYF. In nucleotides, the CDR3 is TGTGCCAGCTCCAGGGGGGGCCCAGGGGACGAGCAGTACTTC.

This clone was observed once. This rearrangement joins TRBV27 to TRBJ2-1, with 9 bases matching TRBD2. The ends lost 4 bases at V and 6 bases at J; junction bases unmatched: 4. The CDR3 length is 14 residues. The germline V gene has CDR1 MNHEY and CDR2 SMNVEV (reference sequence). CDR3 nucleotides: TGTGCCAGCAGTTCGGGACTAGCACGCAATGAGCAGTTCTTC. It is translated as CASSSGLARNEQFF.

CDR3 amino acids: CASSNLNYRAPKNIQYF. CDR3 nucleotide sequence: TGTGCCAGCAGTAACCTTAATTATCGGGCCCCCAAAAACATTCAGTACTTC. This chain connects TRBV27 to TRBJ2-4, with D hard to call. The CDR3 extends over 17 amino acids. Germline V gene data show CDR1 as MNHEY and CDR2 as SMNVEV (reference sequence). V was trimmed by 5 bases and J by 2 bases, leaving 19 bases between them.

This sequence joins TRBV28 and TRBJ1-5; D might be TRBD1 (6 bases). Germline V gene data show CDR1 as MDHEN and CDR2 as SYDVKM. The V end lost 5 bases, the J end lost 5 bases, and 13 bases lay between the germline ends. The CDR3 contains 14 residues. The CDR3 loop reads CASSIRGYDQPQHF. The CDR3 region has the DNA TGTGCCAGCAGTATCAGGGGATACGATCAGCCCCAGCATTTT. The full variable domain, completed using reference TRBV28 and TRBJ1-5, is DVKVTQSSRYLVKRTGEKVFLECVQDMDHENMFWYRQDPGLGLRLIYFSYDVKMKEKGDIPEGYSVSREKKERFSLILESASTNQTSMYLCASSIRGYDQPQHFGDGTRLSIL.

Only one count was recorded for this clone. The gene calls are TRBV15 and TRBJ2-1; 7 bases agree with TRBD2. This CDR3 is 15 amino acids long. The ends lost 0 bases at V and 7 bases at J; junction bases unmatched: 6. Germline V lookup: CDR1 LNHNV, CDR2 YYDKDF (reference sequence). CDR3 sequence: CATSRDVAGSNEQFF. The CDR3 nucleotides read TGTGCCACCAGCAGAGATGTAGCGGGTTCTAATGAGCAGTTCTTC.

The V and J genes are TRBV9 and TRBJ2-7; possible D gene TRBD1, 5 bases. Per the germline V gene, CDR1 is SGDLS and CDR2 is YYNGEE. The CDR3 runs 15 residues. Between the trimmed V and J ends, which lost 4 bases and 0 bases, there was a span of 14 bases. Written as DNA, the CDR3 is TGTGCCAGCAGCCCCGGCCGACAGAGCTCCTACGAGCAGTACTTC. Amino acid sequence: CASSPGRQSSYEQYF.

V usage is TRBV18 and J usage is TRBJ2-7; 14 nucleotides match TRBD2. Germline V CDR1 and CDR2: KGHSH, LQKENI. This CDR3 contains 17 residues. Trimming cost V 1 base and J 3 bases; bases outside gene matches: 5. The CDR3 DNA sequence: TGTGCCAGCTCACCACAGGGACTAGCGGGAGTGCTCTACGAGCAGTACTTC. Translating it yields CASSPQGLAGVLYEQYF.

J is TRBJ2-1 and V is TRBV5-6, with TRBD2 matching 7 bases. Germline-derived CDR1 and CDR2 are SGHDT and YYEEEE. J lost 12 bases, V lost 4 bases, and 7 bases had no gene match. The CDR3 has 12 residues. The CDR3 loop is CASSREQRGQFF. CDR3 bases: TGTGCCAGCAGCCGAGAGCAGCGGGGGCAGTTCTTC. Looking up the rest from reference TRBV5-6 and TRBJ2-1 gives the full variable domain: DAGVTQSPTHLIKTRGQQVTLRCSPKSGHDTVSWYQQALGQGPQFIFQYYEEEERQRGNFPDRFSGHQFPNYSSELNVNALLLGDSALYLCASSREQRGQFFGPGTRLTVL.

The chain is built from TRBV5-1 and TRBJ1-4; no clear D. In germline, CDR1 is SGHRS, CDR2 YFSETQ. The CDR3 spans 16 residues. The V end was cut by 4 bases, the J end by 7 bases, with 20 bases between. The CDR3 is CASSAAGQAHSEKLFF. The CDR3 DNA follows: TGCGCCAGCAGCGCCGCGGGTCAGGCCCATTCTGAAAAACTGTTTTTT.

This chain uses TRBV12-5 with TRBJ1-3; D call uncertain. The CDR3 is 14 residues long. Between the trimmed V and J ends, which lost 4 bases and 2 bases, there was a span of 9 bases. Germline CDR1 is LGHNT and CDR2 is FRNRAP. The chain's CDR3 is CASGWAGTGNTIYF. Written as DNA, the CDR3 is TGTGCTAGTGGTTGGGCGGGGACTGGAAACACCATATATTTT.

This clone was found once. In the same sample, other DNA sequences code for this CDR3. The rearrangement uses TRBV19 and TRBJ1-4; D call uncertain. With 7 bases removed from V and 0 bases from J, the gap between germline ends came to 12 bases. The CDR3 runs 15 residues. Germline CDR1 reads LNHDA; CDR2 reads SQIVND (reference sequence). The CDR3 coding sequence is TGTGCCAGTATCAACCGGGGTACAACTAATGAAAAACTGTTTTTT. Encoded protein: CASINRGTTNEKLFF.

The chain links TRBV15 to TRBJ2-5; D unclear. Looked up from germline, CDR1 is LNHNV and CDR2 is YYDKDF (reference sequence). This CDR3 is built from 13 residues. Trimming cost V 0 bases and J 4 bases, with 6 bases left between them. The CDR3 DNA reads TGTGCCACCAGCAGAGAAATTGGAGAGACCCAGTACTTC. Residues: CATSREIGETQYF.

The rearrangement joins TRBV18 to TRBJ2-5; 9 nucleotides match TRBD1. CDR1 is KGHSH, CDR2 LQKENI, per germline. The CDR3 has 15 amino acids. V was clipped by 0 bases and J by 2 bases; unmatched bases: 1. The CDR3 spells CASSPPGTGQETQYF. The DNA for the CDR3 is TGTGCCAGCTCACCACCAGGGACAGGGCAAGAGACCCAGTACTTC.

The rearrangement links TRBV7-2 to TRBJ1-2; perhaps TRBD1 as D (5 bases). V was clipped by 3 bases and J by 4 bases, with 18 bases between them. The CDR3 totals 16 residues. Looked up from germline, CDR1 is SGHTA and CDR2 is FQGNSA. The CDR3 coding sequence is TGTGCCAGCAGCTTCCGGGACGCCCGGGGAGCCTATGGCTACACCTTC. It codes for CASSFRDARGAYGYTF.